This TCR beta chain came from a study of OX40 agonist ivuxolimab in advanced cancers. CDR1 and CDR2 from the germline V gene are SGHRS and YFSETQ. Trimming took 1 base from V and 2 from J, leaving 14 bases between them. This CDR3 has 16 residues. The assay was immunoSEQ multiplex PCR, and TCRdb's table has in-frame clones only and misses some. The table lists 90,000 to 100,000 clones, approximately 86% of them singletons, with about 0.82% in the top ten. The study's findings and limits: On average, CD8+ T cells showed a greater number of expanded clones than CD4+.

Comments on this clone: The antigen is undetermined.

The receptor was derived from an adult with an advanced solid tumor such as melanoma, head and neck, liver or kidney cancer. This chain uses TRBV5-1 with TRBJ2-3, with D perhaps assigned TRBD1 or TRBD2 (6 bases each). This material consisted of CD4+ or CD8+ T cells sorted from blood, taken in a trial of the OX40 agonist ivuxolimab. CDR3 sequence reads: CASSLSPGADTDTQYF. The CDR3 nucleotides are TGCGCCAGCAGCTTGTCTCCGGGGGCGGACACAGATACGCAGTATTTT.